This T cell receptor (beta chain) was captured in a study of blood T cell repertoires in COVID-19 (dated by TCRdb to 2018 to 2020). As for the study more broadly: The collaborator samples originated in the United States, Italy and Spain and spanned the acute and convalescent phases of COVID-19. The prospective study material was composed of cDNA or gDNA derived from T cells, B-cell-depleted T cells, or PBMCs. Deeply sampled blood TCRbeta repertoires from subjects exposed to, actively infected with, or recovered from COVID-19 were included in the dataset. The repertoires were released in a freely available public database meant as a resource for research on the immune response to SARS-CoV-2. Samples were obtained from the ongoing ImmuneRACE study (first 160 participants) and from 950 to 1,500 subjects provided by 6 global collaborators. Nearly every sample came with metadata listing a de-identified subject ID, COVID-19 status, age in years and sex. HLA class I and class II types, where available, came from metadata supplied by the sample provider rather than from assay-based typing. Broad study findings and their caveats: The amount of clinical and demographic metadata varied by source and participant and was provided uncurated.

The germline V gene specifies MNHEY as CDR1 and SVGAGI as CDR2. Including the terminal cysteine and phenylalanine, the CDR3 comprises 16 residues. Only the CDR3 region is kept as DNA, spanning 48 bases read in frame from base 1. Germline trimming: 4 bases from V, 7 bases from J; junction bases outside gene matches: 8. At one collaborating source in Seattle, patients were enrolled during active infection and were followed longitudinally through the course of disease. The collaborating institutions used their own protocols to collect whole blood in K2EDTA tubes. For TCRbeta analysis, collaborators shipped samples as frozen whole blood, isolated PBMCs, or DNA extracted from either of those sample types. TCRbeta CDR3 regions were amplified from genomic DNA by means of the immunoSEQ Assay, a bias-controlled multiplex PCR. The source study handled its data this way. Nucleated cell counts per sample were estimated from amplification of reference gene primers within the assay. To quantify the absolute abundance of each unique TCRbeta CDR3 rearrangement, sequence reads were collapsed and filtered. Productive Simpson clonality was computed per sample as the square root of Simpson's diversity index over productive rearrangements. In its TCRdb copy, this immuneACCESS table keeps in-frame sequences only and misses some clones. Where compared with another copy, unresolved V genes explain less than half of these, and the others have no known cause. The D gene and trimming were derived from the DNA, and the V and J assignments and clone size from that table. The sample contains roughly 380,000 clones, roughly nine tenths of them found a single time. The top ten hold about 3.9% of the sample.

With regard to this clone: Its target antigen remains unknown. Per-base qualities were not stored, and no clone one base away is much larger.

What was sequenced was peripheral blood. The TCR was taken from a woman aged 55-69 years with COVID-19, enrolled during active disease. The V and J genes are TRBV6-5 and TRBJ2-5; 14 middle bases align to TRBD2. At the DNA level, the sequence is TGTGCCAGCAGTTCTCAGACTAGCGGGGGGGCGGGGACCCAGTACTTC. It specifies CASSSQTSGGAGTQYF.